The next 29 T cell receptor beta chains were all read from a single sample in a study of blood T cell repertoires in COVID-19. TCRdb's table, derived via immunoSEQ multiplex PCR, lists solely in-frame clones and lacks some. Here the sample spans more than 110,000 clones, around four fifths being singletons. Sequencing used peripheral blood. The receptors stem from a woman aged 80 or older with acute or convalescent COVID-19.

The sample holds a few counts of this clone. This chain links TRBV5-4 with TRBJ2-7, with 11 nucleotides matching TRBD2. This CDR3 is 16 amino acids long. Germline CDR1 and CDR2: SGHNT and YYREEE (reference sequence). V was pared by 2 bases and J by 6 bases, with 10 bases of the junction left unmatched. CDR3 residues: CASSLKLAGALAEQYF. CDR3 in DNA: TGTGCCAGCAGCTTAAAACTAGCGGGGGCCTTGGCCGAGCAGTACTTC.

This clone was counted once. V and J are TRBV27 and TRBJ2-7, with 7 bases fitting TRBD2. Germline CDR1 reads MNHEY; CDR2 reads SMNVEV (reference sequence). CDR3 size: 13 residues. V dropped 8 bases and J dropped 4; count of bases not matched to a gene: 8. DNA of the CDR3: TGTGCCAGCTCGCCCGGACTAGTATACGAGCAGTACTTC. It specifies CASSPGLVYEQYF.

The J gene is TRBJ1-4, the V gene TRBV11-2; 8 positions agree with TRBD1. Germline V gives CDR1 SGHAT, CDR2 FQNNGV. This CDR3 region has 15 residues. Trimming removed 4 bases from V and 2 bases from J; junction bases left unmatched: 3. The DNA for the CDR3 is TGTGCCAGCAGCTACTGGACAGGGACTAATGAAAAACTGTTTTTT. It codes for CASSYWTGTNEKLFF.

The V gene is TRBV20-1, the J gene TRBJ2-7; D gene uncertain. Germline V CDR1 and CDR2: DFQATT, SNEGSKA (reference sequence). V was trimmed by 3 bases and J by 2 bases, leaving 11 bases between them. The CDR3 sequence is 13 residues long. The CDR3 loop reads CSASSTTTYEQYF. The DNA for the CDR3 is TGCAGTGCTAGTTCCACCACAACCTACGAGCAGTACTTC.

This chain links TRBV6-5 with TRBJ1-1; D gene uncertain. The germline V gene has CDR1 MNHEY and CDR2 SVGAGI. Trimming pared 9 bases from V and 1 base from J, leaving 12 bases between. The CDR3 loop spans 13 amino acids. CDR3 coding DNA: TGTGCCAGTGAAGTGCCAGGGAACACTGAAGCTTTCTTT. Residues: CASEVPGNTEAFF.

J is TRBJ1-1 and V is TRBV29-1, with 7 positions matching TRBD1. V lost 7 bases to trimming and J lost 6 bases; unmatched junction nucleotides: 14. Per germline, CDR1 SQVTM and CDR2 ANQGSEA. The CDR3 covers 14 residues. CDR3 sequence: CSAWKGQLFSEAFF. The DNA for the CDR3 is TGCAGCGCCTGGAAGGGACAGTTGTTTTCTGAAGCTTTCTTT.

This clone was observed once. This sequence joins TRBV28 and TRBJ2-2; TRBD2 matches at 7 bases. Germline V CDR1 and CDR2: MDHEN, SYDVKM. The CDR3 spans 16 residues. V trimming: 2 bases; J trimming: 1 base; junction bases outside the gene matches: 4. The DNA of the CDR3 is TGTGCCAGCAGTTTAGGGGGAGGGGTGAACACCGGGGAGCTGTTTTTT. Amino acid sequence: CASSLGGGVNTGELFF.

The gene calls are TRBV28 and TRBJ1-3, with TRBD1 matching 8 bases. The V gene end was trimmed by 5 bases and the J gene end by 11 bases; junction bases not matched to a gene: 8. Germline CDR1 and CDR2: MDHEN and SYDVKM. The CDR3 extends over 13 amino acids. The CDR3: CASSLSTGVAIYF. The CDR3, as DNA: TGTGCCAGCAGTCTCTCGACAGGGGTTGCCATATATTTT.

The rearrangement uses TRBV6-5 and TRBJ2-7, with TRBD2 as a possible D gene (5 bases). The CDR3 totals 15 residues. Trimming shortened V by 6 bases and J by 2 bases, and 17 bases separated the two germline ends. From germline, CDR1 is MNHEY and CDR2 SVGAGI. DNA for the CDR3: TGTGCCAGCAGCCACCAGACCACCGGGGCCTACGAGCAGTACTTC. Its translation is CASSHQTTGAYEQYF.

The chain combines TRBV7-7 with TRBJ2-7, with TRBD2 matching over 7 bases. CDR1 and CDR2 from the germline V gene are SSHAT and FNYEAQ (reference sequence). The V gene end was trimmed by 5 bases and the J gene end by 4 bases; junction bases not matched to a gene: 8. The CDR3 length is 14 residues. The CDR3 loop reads CASSPERGSYEQYF. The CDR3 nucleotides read TGTGCCAGCAGCCCCGAGCGGGGTAGTTACGAGCAGTACTTC.

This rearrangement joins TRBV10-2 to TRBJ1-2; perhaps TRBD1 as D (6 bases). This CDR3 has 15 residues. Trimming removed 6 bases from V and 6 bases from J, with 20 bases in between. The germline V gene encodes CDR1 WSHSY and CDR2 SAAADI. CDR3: CASSPLPHRTDGYTF. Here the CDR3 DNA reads TGCGCCAGCAGCCCCCTCCCTCACCGGACAGATGGCTACACCTTC.

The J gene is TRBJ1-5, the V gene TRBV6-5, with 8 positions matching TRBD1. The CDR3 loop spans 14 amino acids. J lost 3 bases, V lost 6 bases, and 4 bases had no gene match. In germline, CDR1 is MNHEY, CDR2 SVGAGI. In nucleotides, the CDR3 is TGTGCCAGCAGGGAGACAGGGGACAATCAGCCCCAGCATTTT. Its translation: CASRETGDNQPQHF.

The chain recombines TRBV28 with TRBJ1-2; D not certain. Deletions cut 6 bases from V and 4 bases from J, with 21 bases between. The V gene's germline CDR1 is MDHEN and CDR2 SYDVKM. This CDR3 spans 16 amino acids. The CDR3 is CASRPPDPSLPYGYTF. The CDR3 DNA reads TGTGCCAGCAGACCACCCGATCCTAGCCTTCCCTATGGCTACACCTTC.

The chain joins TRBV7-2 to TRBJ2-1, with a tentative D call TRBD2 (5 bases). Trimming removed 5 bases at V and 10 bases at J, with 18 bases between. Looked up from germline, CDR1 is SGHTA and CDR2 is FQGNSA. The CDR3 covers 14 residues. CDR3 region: CASSPRPEVGEQFF. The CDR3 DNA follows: TGTGCCAGCAGCCCCCGCCCGGAGGTGGGGGAGCAGTTCTTC. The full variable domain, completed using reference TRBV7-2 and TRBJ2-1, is GAGVSQSPSNKVTEKGKDVELRCDPISGHTALYWYRQSLGQGLEFLIYFQGNSAPDKSGLPSDRFSAERTGGSVSTLTIQRTQQEDSAVYLCASSPRPEVGEQFFGPGTRLTVL.

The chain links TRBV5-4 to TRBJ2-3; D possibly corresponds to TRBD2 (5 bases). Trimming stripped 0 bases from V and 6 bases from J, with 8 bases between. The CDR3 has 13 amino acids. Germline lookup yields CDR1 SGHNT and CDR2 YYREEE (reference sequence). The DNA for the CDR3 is TGTGCCAGCAGCTTGGCGGGGATGGATACGCAGTATTTT. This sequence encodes CASSLAGMDTQYF.

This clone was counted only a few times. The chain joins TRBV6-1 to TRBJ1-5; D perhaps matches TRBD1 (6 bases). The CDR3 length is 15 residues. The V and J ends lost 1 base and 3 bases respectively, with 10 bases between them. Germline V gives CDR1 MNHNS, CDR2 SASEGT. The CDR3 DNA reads TGTGCCAGCAGTGAAGGGACAGTCCCCAATCAGCCCCAGCATTTT. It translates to CASSEGTVPNQPQHF.

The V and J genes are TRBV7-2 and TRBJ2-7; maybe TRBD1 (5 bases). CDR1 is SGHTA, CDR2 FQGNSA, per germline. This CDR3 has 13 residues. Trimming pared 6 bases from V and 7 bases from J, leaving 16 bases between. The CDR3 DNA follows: TGTGCCAGCAGTCTGGGGCCCCAGAGGGAGCAGTACTTC. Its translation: CASSLGPQREQYF. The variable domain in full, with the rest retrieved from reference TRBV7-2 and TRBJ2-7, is GAGVSQSPSNKVTEKGKDVELRCDPISGHTALYWYRQSLGQGLEFLIYFQGNSAPDKSGLPSDRFSAERTGGSVSTLTIQRTQQEDSAVYLCASSLGPQREQYFGPGTRLTVT.

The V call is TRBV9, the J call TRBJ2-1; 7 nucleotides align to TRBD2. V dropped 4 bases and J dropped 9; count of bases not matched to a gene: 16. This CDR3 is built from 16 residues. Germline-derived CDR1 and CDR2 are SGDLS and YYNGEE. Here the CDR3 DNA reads TGTGCCAGCAGCCTCAGACTAGCCACGGCCCCATTTGAGCAGTTCTTC. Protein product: CASSLRLATAPFEQFF.

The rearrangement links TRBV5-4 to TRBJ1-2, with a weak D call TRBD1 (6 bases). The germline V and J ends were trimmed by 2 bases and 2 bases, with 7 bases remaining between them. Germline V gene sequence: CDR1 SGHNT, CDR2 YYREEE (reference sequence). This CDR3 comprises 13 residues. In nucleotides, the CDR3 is TGTGCCAGCAGCTTTCAGGGGAACTATGGCTACACCTTC. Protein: CASSFQGNYGYTF. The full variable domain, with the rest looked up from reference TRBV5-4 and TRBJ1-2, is ETGVTQSPTHLIKTRGQQVTLRCSSQSGHNTVSWYQQALGQGPQFIFQYYREEENGRGNFPPRFSGLQFPNYSSELNVNALELDDSALYLCASSFQGNYGYTFGSGTRLTVV.

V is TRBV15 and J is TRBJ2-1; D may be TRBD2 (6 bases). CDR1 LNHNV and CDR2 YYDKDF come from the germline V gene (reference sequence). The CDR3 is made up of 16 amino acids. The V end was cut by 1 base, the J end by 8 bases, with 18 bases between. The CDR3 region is CATSRVSGHLVDEQFF. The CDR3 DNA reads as TGTGCCACCAGCAGAGTTAGCGGCCACCTAGTCGATGAGCAGTTCTTC.

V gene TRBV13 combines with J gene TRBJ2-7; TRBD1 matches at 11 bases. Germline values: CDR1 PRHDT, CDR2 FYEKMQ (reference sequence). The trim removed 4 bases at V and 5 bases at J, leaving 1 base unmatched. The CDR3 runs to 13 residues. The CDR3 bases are TGTGCCAGCAGCTGGGACAGGGGGGACGAGCAGTACTTC. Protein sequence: CASSWDRGDEQYF.

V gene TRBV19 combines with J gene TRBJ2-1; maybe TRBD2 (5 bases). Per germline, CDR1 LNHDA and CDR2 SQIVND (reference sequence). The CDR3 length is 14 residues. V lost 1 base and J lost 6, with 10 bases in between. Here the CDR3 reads CASSIGESGNEQFF. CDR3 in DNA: TGTGCCAGTAGTATAGGGGAGTCGGGCAATGAGCAGTTCTTC.

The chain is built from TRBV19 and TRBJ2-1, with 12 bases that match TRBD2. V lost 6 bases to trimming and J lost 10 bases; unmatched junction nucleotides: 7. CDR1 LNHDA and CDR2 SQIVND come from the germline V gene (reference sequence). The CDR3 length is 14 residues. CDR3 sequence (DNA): TGTGCCAGTAGGCTAGCGGGAGGGGACGGCGAGCAGTTCTTC. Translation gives CASRLAGGDGEQFF. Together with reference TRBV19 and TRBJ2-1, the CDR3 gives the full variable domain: DGGITQSPKYLFRKEGQNVTLSCEQNLNHDAMYWYRQDPGQGLRLIYYSQIVNDFQKGDIAEGYSVSREKKESFPLTVTSAQKNPTAFYLCASRLAGGDGEQFFGPGTRLTVL.

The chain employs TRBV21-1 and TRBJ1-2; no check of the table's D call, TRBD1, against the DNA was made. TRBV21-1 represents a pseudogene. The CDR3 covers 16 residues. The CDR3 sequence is CASSKEGGAWNYGYTF. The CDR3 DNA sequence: TGTGCCAGCAGCAAAGAAGGGGGCGCTTGGAACTATGGCTACACCTTC.

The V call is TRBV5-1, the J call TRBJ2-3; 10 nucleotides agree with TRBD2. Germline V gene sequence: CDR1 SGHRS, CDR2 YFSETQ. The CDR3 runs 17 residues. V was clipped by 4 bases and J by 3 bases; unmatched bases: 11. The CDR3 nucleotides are TGCGCCAGCAGCCCAAGGGTAGCGGGAGGACTGACAGATACGCAGTATTTT. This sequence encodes CASSPRVAGGLTDTQYF. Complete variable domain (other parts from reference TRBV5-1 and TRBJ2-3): KAGVTQTPRYLIKTRGQQVTLSCSPISGHRSVSWYQQTPGQGLQFLFEYFSETQRNKGNFPGRFSGRQFSNSRSEMNVSTLELGDSALYLCASSPRVAGGLTDTQYFGPGTRLTVL.

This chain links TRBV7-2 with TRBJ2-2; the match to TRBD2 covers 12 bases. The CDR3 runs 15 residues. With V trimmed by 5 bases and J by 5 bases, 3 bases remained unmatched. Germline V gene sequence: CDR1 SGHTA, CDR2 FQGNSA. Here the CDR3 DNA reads TGTGCCAGCAGCCCTGGACTAGCGGGAACCGGGGAGCTGTTTTTT. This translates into CASSPGLAGTGELFF.

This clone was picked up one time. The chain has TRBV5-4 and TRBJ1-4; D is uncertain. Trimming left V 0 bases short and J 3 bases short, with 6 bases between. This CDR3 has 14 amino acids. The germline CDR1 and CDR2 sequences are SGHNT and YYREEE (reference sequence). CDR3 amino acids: CASSLERSNEKLFF. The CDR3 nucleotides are TGTGCCAGCAGCTTGGAGAGGTCTAATGAAAAACTGTTTTTT. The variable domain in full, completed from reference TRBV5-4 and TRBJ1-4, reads ETGVTQSPTHLIKTRGQQVTLRCSSQSGHNTVSWYQQALGQGPQFIFQYYREEENGRGNFPPRFSGLQFPNYSSELNVNALELDDSALYLCASSLERSNEKLFFGSGTQLSVL.

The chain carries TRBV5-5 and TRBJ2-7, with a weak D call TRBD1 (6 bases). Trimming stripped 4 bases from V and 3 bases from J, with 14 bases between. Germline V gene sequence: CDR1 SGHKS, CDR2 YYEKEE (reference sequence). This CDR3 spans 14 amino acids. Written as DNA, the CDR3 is TGTGCCAGCAGCCTGATGACAGGACACTACGAGCAGTACTTC. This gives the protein CASSLMTGHYEQYF.

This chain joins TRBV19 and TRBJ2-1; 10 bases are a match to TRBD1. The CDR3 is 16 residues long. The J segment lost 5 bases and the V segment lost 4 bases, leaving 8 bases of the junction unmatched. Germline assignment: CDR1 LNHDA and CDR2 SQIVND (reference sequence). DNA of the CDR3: TGTGCCAGTAGTAAGCGGGACGGGACAGGGGACAATGAGCAGTTCTTC. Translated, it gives CASSKRDGTGDNEQFF.